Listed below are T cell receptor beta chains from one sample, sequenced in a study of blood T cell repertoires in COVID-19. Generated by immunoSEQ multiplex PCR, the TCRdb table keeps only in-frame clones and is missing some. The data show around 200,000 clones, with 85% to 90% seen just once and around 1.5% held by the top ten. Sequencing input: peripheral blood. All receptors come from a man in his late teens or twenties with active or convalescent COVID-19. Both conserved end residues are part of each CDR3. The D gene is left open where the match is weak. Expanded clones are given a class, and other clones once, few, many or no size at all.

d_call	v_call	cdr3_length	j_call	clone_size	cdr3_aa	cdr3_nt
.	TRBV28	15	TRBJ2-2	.	CASSFALVSTGELFF	TGTGCCAGCAGTTTTGCCCTAGTCAGCACCGGGGAGCTGTTTTTT
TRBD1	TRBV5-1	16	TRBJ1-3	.	CASSPRTTGVGNTIYF	TGCGCCAGCAGTCCCAGGACGACAGGGGTTGGAAACACCATATATTTT
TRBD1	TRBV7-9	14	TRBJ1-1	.	CASSLSGGSTEAFF	TGTGCCAGCAGCTTATCAGGGGGCTCCACTGAAGCTTTCTTT
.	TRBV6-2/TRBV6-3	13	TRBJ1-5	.	CASSRGGNQPQHF	TGTGCCAGCAGCCGAGGAGGCAATCAGCCCCAGCATTTT
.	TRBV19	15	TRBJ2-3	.	CASSIFGTPGDTQYF	TGTGCCAGTAGTATATTCGGGACACCCGGAGATACGCAGTATTTT
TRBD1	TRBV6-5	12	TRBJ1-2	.	CASRGQGNGYTF	TGTGCCAGCAGGGGACAGGGGAACGGCTACACCTTC
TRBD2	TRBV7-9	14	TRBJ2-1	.	CASSLDGRDNEQFF	TGTGCCAGCAGCTTAGACGGGAGGGACAATGAGCAGTTCTTC
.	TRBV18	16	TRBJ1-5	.	CASSPPGQGDNQPQHF	TGTGCCAGCTCACCACCGGGGCAGGGCGACAATCAGCCCCAGCATTTT
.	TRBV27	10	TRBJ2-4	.	CASRSSSSLF	TGTGCCAGCAGGAGTTCGTCGTCGCTCTTC
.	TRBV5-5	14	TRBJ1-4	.	CASSLDRVAEKLFF	TGTGCCAGCAGCTTGGACAGGGTGGCTGAAAAACTGTTTTTT
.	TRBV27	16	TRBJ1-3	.	CASRSTGGVIGNTIYF	TGTGCCAGCAGAAGCACGGGGGGGGTGATTGGAAACACCATATATTTT
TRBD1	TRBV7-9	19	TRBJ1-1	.	CASSSRGTDRGRHRTEAFF	TGTGCCAGCAGCTCGCGAGGGACCGACAGGGGCCGCCACCGCACTGAAGCTTTCTTT
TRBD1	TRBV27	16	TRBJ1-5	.	CASSLTGTGHNQPQHF	TGTGCCAGCAGTTTAACCGGGACAGGCCATAATCAGCCCCAGCATTTT
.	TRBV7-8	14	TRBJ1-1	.	CASSLAPPGTEAFF	TGTGCCAGCAGCTTAGCGCCTCCGGGCACTGAAGCTTTCTTT
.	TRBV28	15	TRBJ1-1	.	CASSLSRQPHTEAFF	TGTGCCAGCAGTTTAAGTCGACAGCCACACACTGAAGCTTTCTTT
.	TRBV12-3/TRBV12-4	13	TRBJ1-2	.	CASSSGENYGYTF	TGTGCCAGCAGTTCCGGGGAAAACTATGGCTACACCTTC
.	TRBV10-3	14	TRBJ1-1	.	CAISEPTVGTEAFF	TGTGCCATCAGTGAGCCGACAGTAGGCACTGAAGCTTTCTTT
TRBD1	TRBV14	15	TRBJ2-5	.	CASSQEPGQQETQYF	TGTGCCAGCAGCCAAGAACCGGGACAGCAAGAGACCCAGTACTTC
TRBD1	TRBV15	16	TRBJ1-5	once	CATSIWDRSRNQPQHF	TGTGCCACCAGCATTTGGGACAGGTCACGGAATCAGCCCCAGCATTTT
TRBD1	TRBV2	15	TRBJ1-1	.	CASSEGQGGNTEAFF	TGTGCCAGCAGTGAAGGCCAGGGGGGGAACACTGAAGCTTTCTTT
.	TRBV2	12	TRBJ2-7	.	CASSYLRGEQYF	TGTGCCAGCAGTTATCTACGAGGCGAGCAGTACTTC
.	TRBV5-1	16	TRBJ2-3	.	CASSLAAGVSTDTQYF	TGCGCCAGCAGCTTGGCAGCGGGCGTGAGCACAGATACGCAGTATTTT
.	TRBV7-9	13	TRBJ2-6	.	CASSPQGANVLTF	TGTGCCAGCAGCCCCCAGGGGGCCAACGTCCTGACTTTC
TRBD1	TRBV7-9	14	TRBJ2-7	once	CASSFPGQGDEQYF	TGTGCCAGCAGCTTTCCGGGACAGGGAGACGAGCAGTACTTC
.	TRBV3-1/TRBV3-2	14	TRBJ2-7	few	CASSQLLSSYEQYF	TGTGCCAGCAGCCAACTATTAAGCTCCTACGAGCAGTACTTC
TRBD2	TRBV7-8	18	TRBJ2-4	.	CASSIIAGGNGDKNIQYF	TGTGCCAGCAGCATAATAGCGGGAGGGAATGGGGACAAAAACATTCAGTACTTC
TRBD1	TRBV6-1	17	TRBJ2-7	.	CASSENIPFRGPDEQYF	TGTGCCAGCAGTGAAAATATCCCCTTCAGGGGGCCGGACGAGCAGTACTTC
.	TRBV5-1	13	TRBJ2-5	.	CASSLAYQETQYF	TGCGCCAGCAGCTTGGCTTATCAAGAGACCCAGTACTTC
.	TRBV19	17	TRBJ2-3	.	CASSNPPGRLPGDTQYF	TGTGCCAGTAGTAACCCCCCGGGGAGGCTCCCTGGGGATACGCAGTATTTT
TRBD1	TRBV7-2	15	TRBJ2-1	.	CASSLEGQGYNEQFF	TGTGCCAGCAGCTTAGAGGGACAGGGTTACAATGAGCAGTTCTTC
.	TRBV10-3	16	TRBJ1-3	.	CAISDETGLLGGTIYF	TGTGCCATCAGTGATGAAACGGGCCTCCTGGGGGGCACCATATATTTT
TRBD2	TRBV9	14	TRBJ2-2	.	CASKELAGAGELFF	TGTGCCAGCAAAGAACTAGCGGGAGCCGGGGAGCTGTTTTTT
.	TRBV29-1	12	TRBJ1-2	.	CSVEVSYYGYTF	TGCAGCGTTGAAGTCAGTTACTATGGCTACACCTTC
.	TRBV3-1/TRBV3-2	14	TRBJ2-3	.	CASSRGLSTDTQYF	TGTGCCAGCAGCAGGGGACTGAGCACAGATACGCAGTATTTT
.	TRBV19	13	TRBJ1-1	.	CASSGNRVTEAFF	TGTGCCAGTAGTGGAAACAGGGTAACTGAAGCTTTCTTT
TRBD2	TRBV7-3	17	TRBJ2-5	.	CASSLEGLPGGQETQYF	TGTGCCAGCAGCTTGGAGGGACTACCGGGGGGGCAAGAGACCCAGTACTTC
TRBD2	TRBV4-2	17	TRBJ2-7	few	CASSQDQSGRAFYEQYF	TGTGCCAGCAGCCAAGATCAAAGCGGGAGGGCCTTTTACGAGCAGTACTTC
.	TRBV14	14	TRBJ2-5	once	CASSQVGVGETQYF	TGTGCCAGCAGCCAGGTGGGAGTGGGAGAGACCCAGTACTTC
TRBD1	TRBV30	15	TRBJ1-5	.	CAWRGGQYSNQPQHF	TGTGCCTGGAGGGGGGGACAGTATAGCAATCAGCCCCAGCATTTT
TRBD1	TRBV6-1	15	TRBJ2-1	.	CASSENRGFGNEQFF	TGTGCCAGCAGTGAAAACAGGGGATTCGGCAATGAGCAGTTCTTC
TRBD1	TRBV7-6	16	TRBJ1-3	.	CASSPGQGDSGNTIYF	TGTGCCAGCAGCCCGGGACAGGGGGACTCTGGAAACACCATATATTTT
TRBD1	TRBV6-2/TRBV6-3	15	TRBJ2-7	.	CASSSDRGLPYEQYF	TGTGCCAGCAGCTCAGACAGGGGCCTACCCTACGAGCAGTACTTC
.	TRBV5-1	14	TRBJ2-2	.	CASSLSQGTGELFF	TGCGCCAGCAGCTTATCCCAGGGCACCGGGGAGCTGTTTTTT
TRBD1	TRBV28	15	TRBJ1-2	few	CASRPLDRALSGYTF	TGTGCCAGCAGACCCTTGGACAGGGCTTTAAGTGGCTACACCTTC
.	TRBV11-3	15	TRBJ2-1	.	CASSLGAGTYNEQFF	TGTGCCAGCAGCTTAGGGGCAGGCACCTACAATGAGCAGTTCTTC
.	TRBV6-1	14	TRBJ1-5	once	CASSEDPGNQPQHF	TGTGCCAGCAGTGAAGACCCAGGGAATCAGCCCCAGCATTTT
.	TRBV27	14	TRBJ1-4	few	CASGPTGYNEKLFF	TGTGCCAGCGGACCTACAGGCTATAATGAAAAACTGTTTTTT
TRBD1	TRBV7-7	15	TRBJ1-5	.	CASRRTGGLGQPQHF	TGTGCTAGCAGGCGGACAGGGGGCTTGGGTCAGCCCCAGCATTTT
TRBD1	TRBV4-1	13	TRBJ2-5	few	CASSGQGEETQYF	TGCGCCAGCTCCGGACAGGGGGAGGAGACCCAGTACTTC
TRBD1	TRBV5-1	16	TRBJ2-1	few	CASSFSRDRGGSEQFF	TGCGCCAGCAGCTTCTCCCGGGACAGGGGAGGGAGTGAGCAGTTCTTC
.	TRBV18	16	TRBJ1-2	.	CASSRTSDSRGYGYTF	TGTGCCAGCTCACGGACGTCGGATTCCAGGGGCTATGGCTACACCTTC
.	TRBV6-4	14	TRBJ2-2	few	CASSDSSDTGELFF	TGTGCCAGCAGTGACTCGAGTGACACCGGGGAGCTGTTTTTT
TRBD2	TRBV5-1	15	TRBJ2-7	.	CASSWEGTDTYEQYF	TGCGCCAGCAGCTGGGAGGGGACCGATACCTACGAGCAGTACTTC